This T cell receptor beta chain was sequenced in a study of identical twins. TCRdb fed the 5' RACE reads into MiXCR, producing one record per CDR3 protein. The table includes roughly 690,000 distinct CDR3 sequences, approximately 22% detected once. The CDR3 sequence is 12 residues long. V was shortened by 8 bases and J by 5 bases, with 10 bases between the two germline ends. Germline assignment: CDR1 ENHRY and CDR2 SYGVKD. The data also belong to a second study, concerning T cells expressing NK-cell markers. This second study notes: Sorted CD3+CD56-NKG2C+, CD3+CD56+NKG2C+ and CD3+CD56+NKG2C- T cells supplied the TCR beta repertoires. Among CD8+ T cells from six donors, dominant NKG2C+ clonotypes accounted for about 1.0-7.0%.

Sequencing used PBMCs. This clonotype was sampled from a woman under 30 in good health. The chain has TRBV10-3 and TRBJ2-1, with D hard to call. Here the CDR3 reads CAIQASDNEQFF. CDR3 bases: TGTGCCATCCAAGCCTCGGACAATGAGCAGTTCTTC.